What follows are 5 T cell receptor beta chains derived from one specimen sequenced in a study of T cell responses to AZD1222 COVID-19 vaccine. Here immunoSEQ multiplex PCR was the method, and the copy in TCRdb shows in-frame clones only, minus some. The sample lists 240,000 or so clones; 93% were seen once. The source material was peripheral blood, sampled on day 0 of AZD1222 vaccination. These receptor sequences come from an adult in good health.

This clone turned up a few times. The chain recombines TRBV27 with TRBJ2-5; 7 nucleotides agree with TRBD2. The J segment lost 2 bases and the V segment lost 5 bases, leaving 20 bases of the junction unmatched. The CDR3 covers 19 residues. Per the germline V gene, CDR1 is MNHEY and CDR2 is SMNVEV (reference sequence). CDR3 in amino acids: CASSPNPPKREALQETQYF. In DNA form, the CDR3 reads TGTGCCAGCAGTCCGAACCCCCCCAAGCGGGAAGCCCTTCAAGAGACCCAGTACTTC.

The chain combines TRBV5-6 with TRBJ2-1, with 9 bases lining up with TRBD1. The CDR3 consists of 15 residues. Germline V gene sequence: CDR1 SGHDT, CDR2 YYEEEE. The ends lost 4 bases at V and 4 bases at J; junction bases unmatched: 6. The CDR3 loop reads CASSPGTGSYNEQFF. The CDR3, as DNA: TGTGCCAGCAGCCCCGGGACAGGGAGTTACAATGAGCAGTTCTTC.

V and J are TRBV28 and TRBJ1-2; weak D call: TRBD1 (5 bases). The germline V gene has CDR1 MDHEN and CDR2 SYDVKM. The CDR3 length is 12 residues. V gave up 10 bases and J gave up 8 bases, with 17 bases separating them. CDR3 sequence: CATGKDIWGYTF. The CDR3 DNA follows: TGTGCCACGGGAAAGGACATATGGGGCTACACCTTC.

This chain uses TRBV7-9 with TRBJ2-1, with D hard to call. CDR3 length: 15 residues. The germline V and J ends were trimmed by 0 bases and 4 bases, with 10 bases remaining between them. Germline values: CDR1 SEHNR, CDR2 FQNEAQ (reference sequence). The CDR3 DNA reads TGTGCCAGCAGCTTAGCGGGTTTGTCTTACAATGAGCAGTTCTTC. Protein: CASSLAGLSYNEQFF.

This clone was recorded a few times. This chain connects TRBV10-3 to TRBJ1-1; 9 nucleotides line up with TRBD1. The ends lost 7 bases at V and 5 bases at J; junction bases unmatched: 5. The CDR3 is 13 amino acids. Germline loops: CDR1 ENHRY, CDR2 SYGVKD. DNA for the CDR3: TGTGCCATCAAAGGGACAGGGACGACTGAAGCTTTCTTT. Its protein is CAIKGTGTTEAFF.